The source of this T cell receptor beta chain is a study of blood T cell repertoires in COVID-19. Study-level background: PBMCs, B-cell-depleted T cells, or T cells provided the cDNA or gDNA that made up the material.

The CDR3 loop spans 17 amino acids. In the source study's methods: Amplified reference gene primers provided the basis for estimating nucleated cell counts. Sequenced by immunoSEQ multiplex PCR; TCRdb stores in-frame clones only, minus some. V and J calls plus clone size are reproduced from that table; the DNA served to infer D and trimming. The sample includes under 110,000 clones, roughly 92% of them seen just once. V is TRBV21-1 and J is TRBJ2-7; no check of the table's D call, TRBD1, against the DNA was made. TRBV21-1 is a pseudogene locus. The sequenced material came from peripheral blood. This sequence was found in a man over 45 with active COVID-19. This CDR3 is CASSKGPKGARENEQYF. The CDR3 nucleotides are TGTGCCAGCAGCAAAGGCCCAAAGGGGGCCAGGGAAAACGAGCAGTACTTC.